This TCR beta chain was captured in a study of OX40 agonist ivuxolimab in advanced cancers. Background on the study: The study gave patients intravenous ivuxolimab at 0.01 to 10 mg/kg every 2 weeks. Three individuals attained partial responses, comprising one hepatocellular carcinoma case and two cutaneous melanoma cases.

The CDR3 length is 13 residues. Germline loops: CDR1 SGHTA, CDR2 FQGNSA. V dropped 2 bases and J dropped 9 bases, with 11 bases sitting between them. Clones were read by immunoSEQ multiplex PCR, and TCRdb kept only the in-frame ones, dropping some. Of some 100,000 clones listed, about nine tenths are singletons. This specimen was CD4+ or CD8+ T cells sorted from blood, taken in a trial of the OX40 agonist ivuxolimab. The source of this sequence is an adult with an advanced solid tumor such as melanoma, head and neck, liver or kidney cancer. The V and J genes are TRBV7-2 and TRBJ1-5, with D unclear. CDR3 region: CASSLNGYPPQHF. For the CDR3, the DNA is TGTGCCAGCAGCTTAAACGGATATCCGCCCCAGCATTTT.